These T cell receptor beta chains were read from a single sample in a study of blood T cell repertoires in COVID-19. This table comes from immunoSEQ multiplex PCR, and its TCRdb copy is limited to in-frame clones, with some not included. In the table there are more than 150,000 clones, 70% to 90% of which are singletons. The sample was peripheral blood. Every receptor here comes from a woman in her sixties or seventies with acute or convalescent COVID-19. The CDR3 runs from the conserved cysteine through the conserved F or W. A D gene is named only where the DNA matches it firmly. Part of the rows lack a size; the others show once, few, many or a class for expanded clones.

TGTGCCAGCAGTTACACGACAGGGAACTATGGCTACACCTTC	CASSYTTGNYGYTF	NA	TRBD1	14	TRBV6-5	TRBJ1-2
TGTGCCAGCAGCCGGACAGGGGCTAATTCACCCCTCCACTTT	CASSRTGANSPLHF	few	TRBD1	14	TRBV11-3	TRBJ1-6
TGCAGCGTTACTACTGGTGGTGCTAATGAAAAACTGTTTTTT	CSVTTGGANEKLFF	NA	NA	14	TRBV29-1	TRBJ1-4
TGTGCCAGCTCGACACAGGGGTTGGATGAAAAACTGTTTTTT	CASSTQGLDEKLFF	NA	TRBD1	14	TRBV18	TRBJ1-4
TGTGCCACCAGCAGAGATCGGCCCGGGGTAGAGACCCAGTACTTC	CATSRDRPGVETQYF	NA	NA	15	TRBV15	TRBJ2-5
TGTGCCAGCAGATCCGGGACAGAGAACTATGGCTACACCTTC	CASRSGTENYGYTF	NA	TRBD1	14	TRBV27	TRBJ1-2
TGTGCCAGCAGGGGGGGCGGACTAGCTTACAATGAGCAGTTCTTC	CASRGGGLAYNEQFF	NA	TRBD2	15	TRBV28	TRBJ2-1
TGTGCCAGCACTAGAGGCGGACTAACAGATACGCAGTATTTT	CASTRGGLTDTQYF	NA	NA	14	TRBV9	TRBJ2-3
TGTGCCAGCAGGCTATACGGACAGGGCGAACCCCTCCACTTT	CASRLYGQGEPLHF	few	TRBD1	14	TRBV2	TRBJ1-6
TGTGCCAGCAGCTTAGAAGCGGGGGGACGGCGGGTGACCCAGTACTTC	CASSLEAGGRRVTQYF	once	TRBD2	16	TRBV11-2	TRBJ2-5
TGTGCCAGTAGTATTATTCGGGGGGACCGGGCCAAAAACATTCAGTACTTC	CASSIIRGDRAKNIQYF	NA	TRBD2	17	TRBV19	TRBJ2-4
TGTGCCAGCAGCTCCCCCGACACTGAAGCTTTCTTT	CASSSPDTEAFF	NA	NA	12	TRBV5-4	TRBJ1-1
TGTGCCAGCAGAGCAGGGGGCGCGGGGGACACTGAAGCTTTCTTT	CASRAGGAGDTEAFF	NA	TRBD1	15	TRBV6-5	TRBJ1-1
TGTGCCAGCAGCGCAGCCGTCAGGGGCTCCTACGAGCAGTACTTC	CASSAAVRGSYEQYF	NA	NA	15	TRBV11-2	TRBJ2-7
TGTGCCAGCAGCCCGCAGGGGGCTCCGCCCCAGCATTTT	CASSPQGAPPQHF	NA	TRBD1	13	TRBV6-5	TRBJ1-5